A selection of T cell receptor beta chains follows, all from one sample in a study of blood T cell repertoires in COVID-19. The table came from immunoSEQ multiplex PCR; TCRdb's copy has only in-frame clones and leaves some out. The table has 430,000 or so clones, about 87% seen once. Material: peripheral blood. These receptors all come from a man between 18 and 29 years old with COVID-19, enrolled during active disease. CDR3s include the opening cysteine and the closing phenylalanine or tryptophan.

V gene: TRBV7-8; J gene: TRBJ2-7; CDR3 protein: CASSLSGLEQYF
V gene: TRBV24-1; J gene: TRBJ2-1; CDR3 protein: CATSDFRARGHDEQFF
V gene: TRBV27; J gene: TRBJ1-4; CDR3 protein: CASSYRGLNEKLFF
V gene: TRBV6-5; J gene: TRBJ2-1; CDR3 protein: CASGASYNEQFF
V gene: TRBV27; J gene: TRBJ1-1; CDR3 protein: CASSLAMGRTEAFF
V gene: TRBV28; J gene: TRBJ1-2; CDR3 protein: CASSFGRGGYGYTF
V gene: TRBV5-5; J gene: TRBJ1-5; CDR3 protein: CASSLARSNQPQHF
V gene: TRBV4-2; J gene: TRBJ2-1; CDR3 protein: CASSQEGTGGVKQFF
V gene: TRBV25-1; J gene: TRBJ1-2; CDR3 protein: CASSKGQGAGYTF
V gene: TRBV27; J gene: TRBJ2-7; CDR3 protein: CASRPRDRGTYEQYF
V gene: TRBV11-3; J gene: TRBJ2-1; CDR3 protein: CASSASRTSGNEQFF
V gene: TRBV10-2; J gene: TRBJ2-7; CDR3 protein: CASRSGTSGRHYEQYF
V gene: TRBV11-2; J gene: TRBJ1-3; CDR3 protein: CASSLGRGPGNTIYF
V gene: TRBV5-6; J gene: TRBJ2-1; CDR3 protein: CASSLYESMSEQFF
V gene: TRBV7-8; J gene: TRBJ2-3; CDR3 protein: CASSAGLLAGSADTQYF
V gene: TRBV7-8; J gene: TRBJ2-7; CDR3 protein: CASSLRMTGQGFYEQYF
V gene: TRBV30; J gene: TRBJ2-5; CDR3 protein: CAWSGPLAQETQYF
V gene: TRBV19; J gene: TRBJ2-7; CDR3 protein: CASSNTGYEQYF
V gene: TRBV6-5; J gene: TRBJ2-7; CDR3 protein: CASSTPGGGSNEGYF
V gene: TRBV7-9; J gene: TRBJ2-7; CDR3 protein: CASSLARRDEQYF
V gene: TRBV5-4; J gene: TRBJ1-1; CDR3 protein: CASSGVGGMNTEAFF
V gene: TRBV5-1; J gene: TRBJ2-5; CDR3 protein: CASSLLGAMEETQYF
V gene: TRBV5-1; J gene: TRBJ2-2; CDR3 protein: CASSWTSGSVYAGELFF
V gene: TRBV3-1/TRBV3-2; J gene: TRBJ1-1; CDR3 protein: CASSQGGGADTEAFF
V gene: TRBV10-1; J gene: TRBJ2-2; CDR3 protein: CASRPGGVNTGELFF
V gene: TRBV19; J gene: TRBJ2-7; CDR3 protein: CASSISSGRGLEQYF
V gene: TRBV7-9; J gene: TRBJ2-3; CDR3 protein: CASSFGMADTQYF
V gene: TRBV3-1/TRBV3-2; J gene: TRBJ2-1; CDR3 protein: CASSFPGLAGGGAYNEQFF
V gene: TRBV6-5; J gene: TRBJ1-3; CDR3 protein: CASSPLQHSGNTIYF
V gene: TRBV30; J gene: TRBJ1-2; CDR3 protein: CAWSGTGEDGYTF
V gene: TRBV5-6; J gene: TRBJ2-6; CDR3 protein: CASSLRDGGANVLTF
V gene: TRBV5-1; J gene: TRBJ2-7; CDR3 protein: CASSRVPGNGYEQYF
V gene: TRBV15; J gene: TRBJ1-4; CDR3 protein: CATSRDFGRGEREKLFF
V gene: TRBV10-2; J gene: TRBJ1-2; CDR3 protein: CASSELRGTNYGYTF
V gene: TRBV2; J gene: TRBJ1-6; CDR3 protein: CASSAREYNSPLHF
V gene: TRBV18; J gene: TRBJ2-2; CDR3 protein: CASSPKRVNTGELFF
V gene: TRBV11-3; J gene: TRBJ2-3; CDR3 protein: CASSSQSDTQYF
V gene: TRBV7-7; J gene: TRBJ2-5; CDR3 protein: CASSFLTGTSGGAETQYF
V gene: TRBV19; J gene: TRBJ1-4; CDR3 protein: CASSRPGQGNKEKLFF
V gene: TRBV13; J gene: TRBJ2-6; CDR3 protein: CASTPHGTALSGANVLTF
V gene: TRBV27; J gene: TRBJ1-5; CDR3 protein: CASTDRGLGNQPQHF
V gene: TRBV2; J gene: TRBJ1-4; CDR3 protein: CASSEGGQGRKLFF
V gene: TRBV4-1; J gene: TRBJ1-5; CDR3 protein: CASSQDGRAQPQHF
V gene: TRBV2; J gene: TRBJ1-2; CDR3 protein: CASSALGQAFGYTF
V gene: TRBV7-8; J gene: TRBJ2-1; CDR3 protein: CASRRDHSYNEQFF
V gene: TRBV27; J gene: TRBJ2-7; CDR3 protein: CASSSHSASVPYEQYF
V gene: TRBV21-1; J gene: TRBJ1-2; CDR3 protein: CASTLQTENNYGYTF
V gene: TRBV5-5; J gene: TRBJ1-1; CDR3 protein: CASSLLPGLYSFDTEAFF
V gene: TRBV6-6; J gene: TRBJ1-2; CDR3 protein: CATLSYGYTF
V gene: TRBV5-1; J gene: TRBJ2-3; CDR3 protein: CASSLGDSSTDTQYF
V gene: TRBV4-2; J gene: TRBJ2-7; CDR3 protein: CASSQGTGIYEQYF
V gene: TRBV13; J gene: TRBJ2-7; CDR3 protein: CASSGERHNYEQYF
V gene: TRBV2; J gene: TRBJ2-2; CDR3 protein: CASSQQGNTGELFF
V gene: TRBV7-2; J gene: TRBJ2-2; CDR3 protein: CASSFYRYTGELFF
V gene: TRBV7-9; J gene: TRBJ2-3; CDR3 protein: CASSLGRTSTDTQYF